This entry lists 24 T cell receptor beta chains sequenced from one sample in a study of blood T cell repertoires in COVID-19. Assay: immunoSEQ multiplex PCR; the TCRdb copy retains only in-frame clones and omits some. This sample yields around 78,000 clones, of which roughly 73% are seen a single time; about 9.9% belongs to the top ten. Sample: peripheral blood. These TCRs come from a human donor in a cohort sampled during active COVID-19.

V gene TRBV19 combines with J gene TRBJ1-3, with D possibly TRBD1 on 6 matching bases. Germline CDR1 and CDR2: LNHDA and SQIVND (reference sequence). The germline V and J ends were trimmed by 8 bases and 4 bases, with 9 bases remaining between them. The length of the CDR3 is 12 residues. For the CDR3, the DNA is TGTGCCAGTCCAGGGGACGGAAACACCATATATTTT. It encodes CASPGDGNTIYF.

The sample holds a few counts of this clone. The chain recombines TRBV7-9 with TRBJ2-1, with 10 bases that match TRBD2. Germline loops: CDR1 SEHNR, CDR2 FQNEAQ (reference sequence). The J segment lost 4 bases and the V segment lost 5 bases, leaving 8 bases of the junction unmatched. CDR3 length: 16 residues. In nucleotides, the CDR3 is TGTGCCAGCAGCCCAACACTAGCGGGGCTTTACAATGAGCAGTTCTTC. It translates to CASSPTLAGLYNEQFF.

The chain combines TRBV2 with TRBJ2-7; D gene unclear. The germline gives CDR1 SNHLY, CDR2 FYNNEI. This CDR3 comprises 12 residues. V lost 4 bases to trimming and J lost 3 bases, with 7 bases between them. CDR3 sequence (DNA): TGTGCCAGCAGTGTGCAGGTCTACGAGCAGTACTTC. This encodes CASSVQVYEQYF.

The chain has TRBV5-4 and TRBJ2-3, with 7 positions matching TRBD2. V shed 1 base, J shed 3 bases, and the junction held 5 bases outside the gene matches. Germline V lookup: CDR1 SGHNT, CDR2 YYREEE (reference sequence). This CDR3 has 15 residues. CDR3 sequence reads: CASSLWVGGTDTQYF. The CDR3 DNA reads TGTGCCAGCAGCTTGTGGGTGGGGGGGACAGATACGCAGTATTTT.

The V and J genes are TRBV19 and TRBJ2-1; D is perhaps TRBD1 (6 bases). V gave up 8 bases and J gave up 4 bases, with 15 bases separating them. The V gene's germline CDR1 is LNHDA and CDR2 SQIVND (reference sequence). There are 14 residues in the CDR3. CDR3 sequence: CASSVRTVYNEQFF. As DNA, the CDR3 is TGTGCCAGTTCAGTCAGGACAGTGTACAATGAGCAGTTCTTC.

The rearrangement joins TRBV6-5 to TRBJ1-3, with 8 bases identical to TRBD1. Losses at the gene ends were 5 bases for V and 2 bases for J; bases not matched to a gene: 5. Germline V gene sequence: CDR1 MNHEY, CDR2 SVGAGI. The CDR3 is 15 residues long. DNA of the CDR3: TGTGCCAGCAGTCGACTGACAGGGGCTGGAAACACCATATATTTT. Protein sequence: CASSRLTGAGNTIYF.

The chain combines TRBV7-3 with TRBJ2-1, with TRBD1 identical over 10 bases. CDR1 is SGHTA, CDR2 FQGTGA, per germline. The J segment lost 8 bases and the V segment lost 4 bases, leaving 5 bases of the junction unmatched. The CDR3 covers 14 residues. The CDR3 sequence is CASSSGQGIHEQFF. The CDR3 DNA is TGTGCCAGCAGCTCGGGACAGGGGATTCATGAGCAGTTCTTC.

The gene calls are TRBV7-2 and TRBJ2-5, with 7 bases fitting TRBD1. The length of the CDR3 is 14 residues. With 0 bases clipped from V and 4 bases from J, the junction kept 2 bases outside the gene matches. The germline V gene has CDR1 SGHTA and CDR2 FQGNSA. This CDR3 reads CASSLAWTGETQYF. In DNA form, the CDR3 reads TGTGCCAGCAGCTTAGCTTGGACAGGAGAGACCCAGTACTTC.

CDR3 protein: CASSQESTNSYEQYF. The CDR3 DNA is TGCGCCAGCAGCCAAGAATCCACTAACTCCTACGAGCAGTACTTC. The genes are TRBV4-1 and TRBJ2-7; D not certain. Trimming cost V 0 bases and J 0 bases, with 9 bases left between them. The CDR3 runs to 15 residues. Germline CDR1 is MGHRA and CDR2 is YSYEKL.

This clone came up a few times. The genes are TRBV7-9 and TRBJ1-1; possibly TRBD1 for D (6 bases). The ends were cut back, 7 bases at V and 4 bases at J, with 10 bases in the middle. Germline CDR1 SEHNR, CDR2 FQNEAQ (reference sequence). The length of the CDR3 is 12 residues. The CDR3 protein is CASIQGVTEAFF. CDR3 coding DNA: TGTGCCAGCATACAGGGTGTCACTGAAGCTTTCTTT.

The rearrangement uses TRBV27 and TRBJ2-7; D gene uncertain. The germline V gene encodes CDR1 MNHEY and CDR2 SMNVEV (reference sequence). The CDR3 loop spans 12 amino acids. Trimming removed 5 bases at V and 6 bases at J, with 11 bases between. CDR3 coding DNA: TGTGCCAGCAGTCGAACTCCTGCCGAGCAGTACTTC. Protein sequence: CASSRTPAEQYF.

This chain links TRBV7-9 with TRBJ1-1, with 8 bases fitting TRBD1. The CDR3 totals 17 residues. Germline V lookup: CDR1 SEHNR, CDR2 FQNEAQ (reference sequence). V was pared by 1 base and J by 3 bases, with 10 bases of the junction left unmatched. The CDR3 DNA reads TGTGCCAGCAGCTTAGGAGGACAGGGCCGTCGGGACACTGAAGCTTTCTTT. It translates to CASSLGGQGRRDTEAFF.

The V call is TRBV28, the J call TRBJ2-7; TRBD1 is a possible D gene (6 bases). With 3 bases removed from V and 2 bases from J, the gap between germline ends came to 14 bases. Per the germline V gene, CDR1 is MDHEN and CDR2 is SYDVKM. CDR3 length equals 15 residues. In DNA form, the CDR3 reads TGTGCCAGCAGTTTGGCCACAGGGTTTCCCTACGAGCAGTACTTC. This translates into CASSLATGFPYEQYF.

The table lists this clone with a few counts. This rearrangement joins TRBV7-9 to TRBJ2-7, with 7 bases matching TRBD1. There are 13 residues in the CDR3. Germline CDR1 and CDR2: SEHNR and FQNEAQ (reference sequence). With 5 bases clipped from V and 5 bases from J, the junction kept 6 bases outside the gene matches. The CDR3 DNA reads as TGTGCCAGCAGCCTGGACAGGTTCAACGAGCAGTACTTC. It encodes CASSLDRFNEQYF.

This chain uses TRBV29-1 with TRBJ1-3; D may be TRBD1 (5 bases). This CDR3 contains 12 residues. The V gene lost 3 bases and the J gene lost 8 bases, with 11 bases spanning the gap. Looked up from germline, CDR1 is SQVTM and CDR2 is ANQGSEA. The CDR3 region is CSVDQGRDTIYF. In DNA form, the CDR3 reads TGCAGCGTTGACCAGGGAAGGGACACCATATATTTT. The whole variable domain, remainder taken from reference TRBV29-1 and TRBJ1-3, is SAVISQKPSRDICQRGTSLTIQCQVDSQVTMMFWYRQQPGQSLTLIATANQGSEATYESGFVIDKFPISRPNLTFSTLTVSNMSPEDSSIYLCSVDQGRDTIYFGEGSWLTVV.

This clone was found a few times. The chain carries TRBV7-2 and TRBJ1-1, with 9 bases aligning to TRBD1. Germline V gives CDR1 SGHTA, CDR2 FQGNSA. With 5 bases clipped from V and 2 bases from J, the junction kept 9 bases outside the gene matches. The CDR3 is made up of 16 amino acids. Written as DNA, the CDR3 is TGTGCCAGCAGCCGGACAGGGGTACGAGGAAACACTGAAGCTTTCTTT. Amino acid sequence: CASSRTGVRGNTEAFF.

The V and J genes are TRBV29-1 and TRBJ1-5; possibly TRBD1 for D (6 bases). Trimming cost V 5 bases and J 4 bases, with 15 bases left between them. This CDR3 is built from 14 residues. The V gene's germline CDR1 is SQVTM and CDR2 ANQGSEA. The CDR3 sequence is CSVRGPGDNQPQHF. CDR3 in DNA: TGCAGCGTTCGTGGCCCAGGGGATAATCAGCCCCAGCATTTT.

The chain links TRBV19 to TRBJ1-1, with 7 bases identical to TRBD1. J gave up 0 bases and V 6 bases, and 4 bases lay outside the gene matches. Germline V CDR1 and CDR2: LNHDA, SQIVND (reference sequence). This CDR3 is 14 amino acids long. CDR3 residues: CASSRQGLNTEAFF. The CDR3 region has the DNA TGTGCCAGTAGCCGACAGGGTCTGAACACTGAAGCTTTCTTT.

The V call is TRBV25-1, the J call TRBJ2-3, with D possibly TRBD1 on 6 matching bases. Trimming removed 6 bases at V and 3 bases at J, with 10 bases between. This CDR3 is 13 amino acids long. From germline, CDR1 is MGHDK and CDR2 SYGVNS. CDR3 in DNA: TGTGCCAGCAGGGGGGCGGTTACAGATACGCAGTATTTT. The encoded protein is CASRGAVTDTQYF.

This sequence joins TRBV24-1 and TRBJ2-7; the D gene is possibly TRBD1 (5 bases). The V and J ends lost 4 bases and 5 bases respectively, with 17 bases between them. The CDR3 is 15 amino acids. In germline, CDR1 is KGHDR, CDR2 SFDVKD. CDR3 bases: TGTGCCACCAGTGACACAGGACGGTCCCTGGACGAGCAGTACTTC. Encoded protein: CATSDTGRSLDEQYF.

This sequence joins TRBV4-1 and TRBJ1-5; D unresolved. Trimming took 1 base from V and 6 from J, leaving 10 bases between them. The CDR3 loop spans 14 amino acids. The germline V gene encodes CDR1 MGHRA and CDR2 YSYEKL. The DNA for the CDR3 is TGCGCCAGCAGCCAAGCGACTCGACCTCAGCCCCAGCATTTT. Its translation: CASSQATRPQPQHF.

The chain has TRBV11-3 and TRBJ1-1; weak D call: TRBD1 (5 bases). The CDR3 is 13 amino acids. CDR1 SGHNT and CDR2 YENEEA come from the germline V gene. Trimming removed 0 bases from V and 8 bases from J, with 10 bases in between. The CDR3 here is CASSLDPRGEAFF. CDR3 DNA sequence: TGTGCCAGCAGCTTAGATCCTCGGGGGGAAGCTTTCTTT.

The CDR3 loop reads CASRADRVPIYEQYF. DNA for the CDR3: TGTGCCAGCAGGGCTGACAGGGTTCCCATCTACGAGCAGTACTTC. The gene calls are TRBV2 and TRBJ2-7; 7 bases are shared with TRBD1. This CDR3 is 15 amino acids long. CDR1 and CDR2 from the germline V gene are SNHLY and FYNNEI. J was trimmed by 3 bases and V by 6 bases; bases with no gene match: 11.

The chain uses TRBV5-1 and TRBJ2-5; TRBD2 agrees at 12 bases. J gave up 5 bases and V 4 bases, and 9 bases lay outside the gene matches. The CDR3 spans 16 residues. Germline lookup yields CDR1 SGHRS and CDR2 YFSETQ. The CDR3: CASSPTTSGGGETQYF. For the CDR3, the DNA is TGCGCCAGCAGCCCGACGACTAGCGGGGGAGGGGAGACCCAGTACTTC.